Only a few counts were recorded for the clone carrying this T cell receptor (beta chain). The target antigen is unknown. Researchers ran the PCR with 60 Vbeta and 13 Jbeta primers. Study processing details: Counted up in a later analysis, unique TCR beta chains came to about 83 million, with around 12 million shared. Data came from immunoSEQ multiplex PCR; TCRdb stores just in-frame clones and leaves some out. Clone size and V and J calls were adopted from that table, with D and trimming inferred from the DNA. Among over 85,000 clones listed, 79% were seen once. The sample belongs to a study of cytomegalovirus exposure and HLA in healthy donors. V lost 4 bases, J lost 4 bases, and 8 bases lay in between. CDR3 length equals 13 residues. The germline V gene encodes CDR1 SGHRS and CDR2 YFSETQ. Whole-study findings and limits: In a later analysis, most CMV-associated TCR beta chains appeared HLA-restricted. Analysis performed later found more than 15,000 TCR beta sequences associated with HLA alleles at 0.05 false discovery rate.

V and J are TRBV5-1 and TRBJ1-4; D is perhaps TRBD1 (5 bases). This TCR derives from a woman aged 40 to 49 in good health and CMV-seronegative. The sequencing sample was made of PBMCs. The CDR3 protein is CASSPDNNEKLFF. In nucleotides, the CDR3 is TGCGCCAGCAGCCCGGACAATAATGAAAAACTGTTTTTT. Full variable domain (rest looked up from reference TRBV5-1 and TRBJ1-4): KAGVTQTPRYLIKTRGQQVTLSCSPISGHRSVSWYQQTPGQGLQFLFEYFSETQRNKGNFPGRFSGRQFSNSRSEMNVSTLELGDSALYLCASSPDNNEKLFFGSGTQLSVL.